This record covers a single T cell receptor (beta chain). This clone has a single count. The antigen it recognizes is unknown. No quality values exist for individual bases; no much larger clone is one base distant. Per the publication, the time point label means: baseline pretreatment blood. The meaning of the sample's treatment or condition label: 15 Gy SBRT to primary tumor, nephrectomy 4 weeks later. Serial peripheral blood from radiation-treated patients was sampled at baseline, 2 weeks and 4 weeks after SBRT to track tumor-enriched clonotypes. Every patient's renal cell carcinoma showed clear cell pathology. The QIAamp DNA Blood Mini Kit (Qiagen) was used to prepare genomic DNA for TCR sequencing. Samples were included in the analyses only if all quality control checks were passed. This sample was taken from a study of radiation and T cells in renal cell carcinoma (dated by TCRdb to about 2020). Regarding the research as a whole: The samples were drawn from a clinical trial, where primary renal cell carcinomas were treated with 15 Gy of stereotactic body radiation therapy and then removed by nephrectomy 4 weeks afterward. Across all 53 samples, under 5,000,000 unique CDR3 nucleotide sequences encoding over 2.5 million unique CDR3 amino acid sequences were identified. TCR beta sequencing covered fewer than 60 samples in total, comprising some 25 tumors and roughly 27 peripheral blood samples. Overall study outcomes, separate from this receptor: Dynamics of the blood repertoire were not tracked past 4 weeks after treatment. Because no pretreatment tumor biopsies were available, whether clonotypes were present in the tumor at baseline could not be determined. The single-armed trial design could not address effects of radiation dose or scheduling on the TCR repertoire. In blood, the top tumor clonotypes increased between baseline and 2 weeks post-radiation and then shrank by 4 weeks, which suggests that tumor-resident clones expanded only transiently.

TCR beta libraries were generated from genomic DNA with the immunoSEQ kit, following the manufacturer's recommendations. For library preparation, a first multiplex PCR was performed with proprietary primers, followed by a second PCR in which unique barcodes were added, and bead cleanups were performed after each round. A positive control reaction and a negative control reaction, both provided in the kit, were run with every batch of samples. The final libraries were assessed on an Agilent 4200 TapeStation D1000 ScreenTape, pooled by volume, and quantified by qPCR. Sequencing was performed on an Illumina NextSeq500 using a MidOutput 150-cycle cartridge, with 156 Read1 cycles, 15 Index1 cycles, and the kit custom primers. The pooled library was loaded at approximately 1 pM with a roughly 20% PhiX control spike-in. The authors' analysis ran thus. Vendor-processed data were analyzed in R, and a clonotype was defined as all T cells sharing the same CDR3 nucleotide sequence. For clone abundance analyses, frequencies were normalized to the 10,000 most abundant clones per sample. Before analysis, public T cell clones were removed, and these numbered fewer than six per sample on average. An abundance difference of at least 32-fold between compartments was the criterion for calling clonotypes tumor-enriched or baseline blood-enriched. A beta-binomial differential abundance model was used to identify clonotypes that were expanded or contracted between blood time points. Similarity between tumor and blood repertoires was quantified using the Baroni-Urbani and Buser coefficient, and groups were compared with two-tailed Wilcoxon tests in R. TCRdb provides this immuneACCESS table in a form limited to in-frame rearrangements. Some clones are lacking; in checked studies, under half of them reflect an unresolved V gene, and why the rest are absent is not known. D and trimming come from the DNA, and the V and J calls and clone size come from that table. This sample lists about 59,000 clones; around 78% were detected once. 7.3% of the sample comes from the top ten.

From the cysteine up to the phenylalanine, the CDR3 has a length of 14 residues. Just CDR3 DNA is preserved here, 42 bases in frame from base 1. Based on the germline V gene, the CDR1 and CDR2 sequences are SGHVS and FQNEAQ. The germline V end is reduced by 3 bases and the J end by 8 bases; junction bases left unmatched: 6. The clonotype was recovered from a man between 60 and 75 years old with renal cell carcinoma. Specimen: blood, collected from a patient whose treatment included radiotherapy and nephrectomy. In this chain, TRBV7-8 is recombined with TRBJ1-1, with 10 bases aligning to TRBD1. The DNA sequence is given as TGTGCCAGCAGCTTTGACAGGGGGCCCGCAGAAGCTTTCTTT. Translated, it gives CASSFDRGPAEAFF.